This T cell receptor (beta chain) originates from a study of blood T cell repertoires in COVID-19. Here immunoSEQ multiplex PCR was the method, and the copy in TCRdb shows in-frame clones only, minus some. The table lists 25,000 to 35,000 clones, roughly 93% of them singletons. Those enrolled in Seattle joined during active infection and were followed longitudinally afterward. Trimming took off 5 bases at V and 7 bases at J, with 21 bases between the two ends. This CDR3 contains 16 residues. The germline CDR1 and CDR2 sequences are SEHNR and FQNEAQ (reference sequence). The chain carries TRBV7-9 and TRBJ2-4; the D gene is possibly TRBD1 (7 bases). The sample was peripheral blood. The clonotype comes from a woman between 70 and 85 years old with COVID-19, enrolled during active disease. The CDR3 region is CASSPPSGGQVNIQYF. The CDR3 DNA reads TGTGCCAGCAGCCCCCCGTCAGGGGGGCAGGTCAACATTCAGTACTTC.